The clone carrying this T cell receptor (beta chain) occurred a few times. Antigen: not known. Methotrexate plus calcineurin inhibitor accompanied controls' myeloablative marrow transplants; sampling was 1 year later. This record comes from a study of T cells after posttransplantation cyclophosphamide. Notes on the study in general: Later blood repertoires were often dominated by clones from the donor CD8+ memory compartment. Tissue-infiltrating T cells from skin or gut overlapped little with blood T cells. Recipient CMV seropositivity and CMV reactivation strongly tracked TRB clonality.

CDR3 size: 15 residues. Trimming left V 5 bases short and J 4 bases short, with 15 bases between. Germline CDR1 SEHNR, CDR2 FQNEAQ (reference sequence). TCRdb keeps only in-frame clones here, not all; method: immunoSEQ multiplex PCR. The data hold around 22,000 clones, with 89% observed a single time. The material sequenced was PBMCs, taken after an allogeneic stem cell transplant with a calcineurin inhibitor and methotrexate. This TCR came from a female patient aged 50-59 years who received an allogeneic stem cell transplant from an unrelated donor, was CMV-positive, and had chronic GVHD only. Some T cells may be provided by the graft donor. The chain recombines TRBV7-9 with TRBJ2-1; TRBD2 might be the D (6 bases). The chain's CDR3 is CASSPPGVGYNEQFF. The CDR3 bases are TGTGCCAGCAGCCCCCCGGGAGTGGGATACAATGAGCAGTTCTTC.